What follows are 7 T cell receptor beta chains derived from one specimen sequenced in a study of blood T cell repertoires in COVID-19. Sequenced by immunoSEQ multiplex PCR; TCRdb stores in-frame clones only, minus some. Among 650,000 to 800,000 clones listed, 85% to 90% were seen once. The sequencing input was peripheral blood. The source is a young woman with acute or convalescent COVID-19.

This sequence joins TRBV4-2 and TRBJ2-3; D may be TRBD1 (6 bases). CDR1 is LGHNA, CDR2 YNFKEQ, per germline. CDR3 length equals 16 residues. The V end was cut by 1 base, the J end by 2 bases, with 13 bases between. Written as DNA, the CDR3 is TGTGCCAGCAGCCAAGGGGGGTCAGGGGCCACAGATACGCAGTATTTT. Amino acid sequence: CASSQGGSGATDTQYF.

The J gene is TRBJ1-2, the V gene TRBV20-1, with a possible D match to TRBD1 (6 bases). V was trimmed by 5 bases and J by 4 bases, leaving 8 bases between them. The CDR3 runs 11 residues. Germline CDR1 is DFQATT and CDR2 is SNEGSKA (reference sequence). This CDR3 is CSAPDSYGYTF. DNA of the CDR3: TGCAGTGCTCCGGACAGCTATGGCTACACCTTC.

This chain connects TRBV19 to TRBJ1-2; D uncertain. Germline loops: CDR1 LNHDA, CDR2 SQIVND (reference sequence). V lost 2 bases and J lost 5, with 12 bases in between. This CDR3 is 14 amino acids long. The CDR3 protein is CASSIKGSGYGYTF. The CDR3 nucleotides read TGTGCCAGTAGTATAAAAGGGAGTGGATATGGCTACACCTTC.

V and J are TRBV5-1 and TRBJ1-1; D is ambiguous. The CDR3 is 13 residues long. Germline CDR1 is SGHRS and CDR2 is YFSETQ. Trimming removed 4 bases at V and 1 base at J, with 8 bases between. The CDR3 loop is CASSLLGNTEAFF. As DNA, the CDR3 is TGCGCCAGCAGCCTCCTAGGGAACACTGAAGCTTTCTTT.

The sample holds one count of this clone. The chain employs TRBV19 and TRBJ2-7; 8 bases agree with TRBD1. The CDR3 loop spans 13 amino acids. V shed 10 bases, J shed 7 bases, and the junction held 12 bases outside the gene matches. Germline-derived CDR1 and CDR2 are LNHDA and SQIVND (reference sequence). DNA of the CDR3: TGTGCCACCACGGACAGGGCCCGACGGGAGCAGTACTTC. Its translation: CATTDRARREQYF.

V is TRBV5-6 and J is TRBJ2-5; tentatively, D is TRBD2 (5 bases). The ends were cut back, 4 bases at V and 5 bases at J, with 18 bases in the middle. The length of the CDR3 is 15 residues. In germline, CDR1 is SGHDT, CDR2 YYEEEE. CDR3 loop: CASSPKRGIMETQYF. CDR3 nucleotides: TGTGCCAGCAGCCCTAAGCGAGGGATTATGGAGACCCAGTACTTC.

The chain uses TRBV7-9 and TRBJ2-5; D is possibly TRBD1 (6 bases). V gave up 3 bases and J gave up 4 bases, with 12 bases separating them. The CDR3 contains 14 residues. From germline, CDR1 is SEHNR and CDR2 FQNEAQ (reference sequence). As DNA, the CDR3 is TGTGCCAGCAGCTTGCATGTACAGGGAGAGACCCAGTACTTC. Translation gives CASSLHVQGETQYF.